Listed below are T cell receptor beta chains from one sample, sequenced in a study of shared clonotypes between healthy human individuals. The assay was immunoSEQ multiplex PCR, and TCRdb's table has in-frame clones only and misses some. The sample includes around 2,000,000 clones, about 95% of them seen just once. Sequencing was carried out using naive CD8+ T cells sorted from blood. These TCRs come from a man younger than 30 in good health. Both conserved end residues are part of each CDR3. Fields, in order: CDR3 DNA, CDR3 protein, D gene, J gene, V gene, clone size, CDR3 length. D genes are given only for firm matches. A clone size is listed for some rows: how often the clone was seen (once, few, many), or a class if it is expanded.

TGTGCCAGCAGTGCAGGCAGGGACTACGAGCAGTACTTC CASSAGRDYEQYF - TRBJ2-7 TRBV6-1 - 13
TGTGCCAGCAGTGAAGGACAGGGGTACTCCTACGAGCAGTACTTC CASSEGQGYSYEQYF TRBD1 TRBJ2-7 TRBV6-1 - 15
TGTGCCAGCAGCCCTGAGGGGGGGGACGGCTACACCTTC CASSPEGGDGYTF - TRBJ1-2 TRBV27 - 13
TGTGCCAGCAGTGAATCGGGGGTAGGTACGCAGTATTTT CASSESGVGTQYF - TRBJ2-3 TRBV25-1 - 13
TGTGCCAGCAGTCCCCTTTTCGGGGGAAACACCATATATTTT CASSPLFGGNTIYF - TRBJ1-3 TRBV27 - 14
TGTGCCAGCAGCTTGGGGGCTTCCTACGAGCAGTACTTC CASSLGASYEQYF - TRBJ2-7 TRBV5-6 - 13
TGCGCCAGCAGCTCTACAGGGGGCCTGGGTGCTTTCTTT CASSSTGGLGAFF TRBD1 TRBJ1-1 TRBV5-1 - 13
TGTGCCAGCAGTTACTCCCGGGCCACTGAAGCTTTCTTT CASSYSRATEAFF - TRBJ1-1 TRBV6-5 - 13
TGTGCCAGCAGTTTAGTAGAGGGGGATCAAGAGACCCAGTACTTC CASSLVEGDQETQYF - TRBJ2-5 TRBV27 - 15
TGTGCCAGCTCACCGGAGTTCACAGATACGCAGTATTTT CASSPEFTDTQYF - TRBJ2-3 TRBV18 - 13
TGTGCCAGCAGCCCACTACAGGGTTTGAGCTACACCTTC CASSPLQGLSYTF - TRBJ1-2 TRBV28 - 13
TGCGCCAGCAGGGCCGCGGGGAACACTGAAGCTTTCTTT CASRAAGNTEAFF - TRBJ1-1 TRBV5-1 - 13
TGCGCCAGCAGCCACCCGACTGGGGCGGTTTCACCCCTCCACTTT CASSHPTGAVSPLHF - TRBJ1-6 TRBV4-1 - 15
TGCGCCAGCAGCCAAGGTATCCGCTACGAGCAGTACTTC CASSQGIRYEQYF - TRBJ2-7 TRBV4-3 once 13
TGTGCCAGCTCGCTATCGACCGGGACGGCCAGCAATCAGCCCCAGCATTTT CASSLSTGTASNQPQHF - TRBJ1-5 TRBV18 - 17
TGTGCCAGCAGTCAACACCCCGCGGGGCAGGGCGAGCAGTACTTC CASSQHPAGQGEQYF - TRBJ2-7 TRBV11-3 - 15
TGCGCCAGCAGTCCAGGGGGCGCGGGAGAAGCTTTCTTT CASSPGGAGEAFF TRBD1 TRBJ1-1 TRBV10-2 - 13
TGTGCCAGCAGTTTATTAAGACGGGCCTACGAGCAGTACTTC CASSLLRRAYEQYF - TRBJ2-7 TRBV28 - 14
TGTGCCAGCAGCCAAGAGCAGGGGGTATGGGATACGCAGTATTTT CASSQEQGVWDTQYF TRBD1 TRBJ2-3 TRBV14 - 15
TGTGCCAGCAGCGTGAGCGGGCGAAATGACGGCCAGTACTTC CASSVSGRNDGQYF - TRBJ2-5 TRBV9 - 14
TGTGCCAGCAGCGCAGAGACAGGGTTGGCTGAAGCTTTCTTT CASSAETGLAEAFF TRBD1 TRBJ1-1 TRBV9 - 14
TGTGCCAGCGGATGGACTAGCGGCACAGATACGCAGTATTTT CASGWTSGTDTQYF TRBD2 TRBJ2-3 TRBV2 - 14
TGTGCCAGCAGCTTCGACAGGGATGACTACGAGCAGTACTTC CASSFDRDDYEQYF TRBD1 TRBJ2-7 TRBV7-9 - 14
TGTGCCAGCAGATATCCAGGCTCCTACAATGAGCAGTTCTTC CASRYPGSYNEQFF - TRBJ2-1 TRBV2 once 14
TGTGCCAGCACCTATGGAGGGGGCTCTGGGGCCAACGTCCTGACTTTC CASTYGGGSGANVLTF - TRBJ2-6 TRBV27 once 16
TGTGCCAGCAGGTCTGGGGGCATGGTGCGCGCTTTCTTT CASRSGGMVRAFF - TRBJ1-1 TRBV7-9 - 13
TGTGCCAGCAGCATCGACCTCTACACAGATACGCAGTATTTT CASSIDLYTDTQYF - TRBJ2-3 TRBV9 once 14
TGTGCCAGCAGTGCACAGGGGCTCGGGGGAGCTTTCTTT CASSAQGLGGAFF TRBD1 TRBJ1-1 TRBV6-1 - 13
TGTGCCAGCAGCTTAGGTACAGGGTTTCTCTACGAGCAGTACTTC CASSLGTGFLYEQYF - TRBJ2-7 TRBV7-6 - 15
TGTGCCAGCAGTACGGACAGGGGATCTGGAAACACCATATATTTT CASSTDRGSGNTIYF TRBD1 TRBJ1-3 TRBV6-5 - 15
TGTGCCAGCAGTACGATCTCCGGGACCGAGGGGGGCACAGATACGCAGTATTTT CASSTISGTEGGTDTQYF - TRBJ2-3 TRBV2 once 18
TGTGCCAGCAGTTTCCGAGGTCTCACGAGTAATCACTATGGCTACACCTTC CASSFRGLTSNHYGYTF - TRBJ1-2 TRBV28 once 17
TGTGCCAGCAGCGGAAGGGGACTGGAACCTAGCTCCTACAATGAGCAGTTCTTC CASSGRGLEPSSYNEQFF - TRBJ2-1 TRBV9 - 18
TGTGCCAGCAGCCTGACAGGGCTCAATCAGCCCCAGCATTTT CASSLTGLNQPQHF TRBD1 TRBJ1-5 TRBV9 - 14
TGTGCCGGGGGAAGTAAATATAGCAATCAGCCCCAGCATTTT CAGGSKYSNQPQHF - TRBJ1-5 TRBV28 once 14
TGTGCCAGCAGTGAAGTGTTAGCGGGACCCACAGATACGCAGTATTTT CASSEVLAGPTDTQYF TRBD2 TRBJ2-3 TRBV2 - 16
TGTGCCAGCAGCGTAGTTACAGAAGGGGCCTACACCTTC CASSVVTEGAYTF - TRBJ1-2 TRBV9 - 13
TGTGCCAGCAGCGGGACACTAACGAACACCGGGGAGCTGTTTTTT CASSGTLTNTGELFF - TRBJ2-2 TRBV2 - 15
TGTGCCAGCAGTGAAGGCCGGTTAACCTACGAGCAGTACTTC CASSEGRLTYEQYF - TRBJ2-7 TRBV2 - 14
TGTGCCAGCAGTGGTCACCCCTACAATGAGCAGTTCTTC CASSGHPYNEQFF - TRBJ2-1 TRBV2 once 13
TGTGCCAGCAGTCTCAGCGCCGACAGGGTGGAGGGGGTATCGACCAAAAACATTCAGTACTTC CASSLSADRVEGVSTKNIQYF - TRBJ2-4 TRBV27 - 21
TGTGCCAGCAGTTTATCGGTAGGGACAGTCTCCTACGAGCAGTACTTC CASSLSVGTVSYEQYF TRBD1 TRBJ2-7 TRBV27 - 16
TGCGCCAGCAGCAGAACACTAGCGGGAGGGCCGTCAAACTACAATGAGCAGTTCTTC CASSRTLAGGPSNYNEQFF TRBD2 TRBJ2-1 TRBV5-1 - 19
TGTGCCAGCAGCCAAGAGATCGCAGGGGCCGTTAATGAAAAACTGTTTTTT CASSQEIAGAVNEKLFF - TRBJ1-4 TRBV14 - 17
TGTGCCAGCAGCGCAACAGGGGATGGCACTGAAGCTTTCTTT CASSATGDGTEAFF TRBD1 TRBJ1-1 TRBV9 - 14
TGTGCCAGCAACCCAGGCGCAGGGCCCGGGGAGCTGTTTTTT CASNPGAGPGELFF - TRBJ2-2 TRBV28 - 14
TGTGCCAGCAGCCCGGAATCAACTAATGAAAAACTGTTTTTT CASSPESTNEKLFF - TRBJ1-4 TRBV5-6 - 14
TGCGCCAGCAGTGAGTGGTTGGGGGACACTCCGGGCGAGCAGTACTTC CASSEWLGDTPGEQYF - TRBJ2-7 TRBV10-1 once 16
TGTGCCAGCAGCTTAGCGGGAGGGCCCGACTACGAGCAGTACTTC CASSLAGGPDYEQYF TRBD2 TRBJ2-7 TRBV11-2 - 15
TGTGCCAGCTCACCACGGGACAGGGTGGCCTACGAGCAGTACTTC CASSPRDRVAYEQYF TRBD1 TRBJ2-7 TRBV18 - 15
TGTGCCAGTAGTTCCACACAGCCGAAGACCCAGTACTTC CASSSTQPKTQYF - TRBJ2-5 TRBV19 - 13
TGTGCCAGCAGCTTGGCACTAGCGTACAATGAGCAGTTCTTC CASSLALAYNEQFF TRBD2 TRBJ2-1 TRBV5-6 - 14
TGTGCCAGCAGCGAATGGCCAGGGGGTCCGAATGAAAAACTGTTTTTT CASSEWPGGPNEKLFF TRBD1 TRBJ1-4 TRBV27 - 16
TGTGCCAGCAGTGAAAAGGGTCAGGGCTATACGCAGTATTTT CASSEKGQGYTQYF - TRBJ2-3 TRBV6-1 - 14
TGTGCCAGTGGCCCTGTAGGTTCACCCCTCCACTTT CASGPVGSPLHF - TRBJ1-6 TRBV19 - 12
TGTGCCAGCAGCCCCCGCCGGGGGGCCTCTTATCTCTATGGCTACACCTTC CASSPRRGASYLYGYTF - TRBJ1-2 TRBV11-2 - 17
TGCAGCGTTGGGTACGGGGGAGACTATGGCTACACCTTC CSVGYGGDYGYTF - TRBJ1-2 TRBV29-1 - 13
TGCAGCGGGGACAGGACGGGGACCGGGGAGCTGTTTTTT CSGDRTGTGELFF TRBD1 TRBJ2-2 TRBV29-1 - 13
TGTGCCAGCAGCTTGTTGGACAGGGGACCCTACGAGCAGTACTTC CASSLLDRGPYEQYF TRBD1 TRBJ2-7 TRBV5-6 - 15